These 21 T cell receptor beta chains came from one sample sequenced in a study of human T cells and chemical hapten exposure. This sample's time point: patch test 3, about 24 weeks after DPC sensitization. Treatment: therapeutic diphenylcyclopropenone sensitization with weekly scalp DPC. In TCRdb, the RACE reads were re-called with MiXCR into one record per CDR3 protein. There are about 30,000 distinct CDR3 sequences in the sample; 5% to 6.5% occur only once, and 4.5% to 7% lies in the top ten. The material was whole blood, obtained in connection with sensitization to the hapten diphenylcyclopropenone (DPC). Receptors were obtained from a man younger than 40 with alopecia areata. Some clones in this sample may be carry-over from other donors' samples.

In this sample, this clonotype turned up many times. The chain is built from TRBV18 and TRBJ2-3, with a weak D call TRBD1 (6 bases). In germline, CDR1 is KGHSH, CDR2 LQKENI. The V gene lost 3 bases and the J gene lost 0 bases, with 13 bases spanning the gap. CDR3 size: 16 residues. The CDR3 reads CASSPSTGISTDTQYF. Here the CDR3 DNA reads TGTGCCAGCTCACCTAGCACAGGGATTAGCACAGATACGCAGTATTTT.

This clonotype was counted at least ten times. The gene calls are TRBV6-6 and TRBJ1-6, with 9 bases that match TRBD1. Germline values: CDR1 MNHNY, CDR2 SVGAGI (reference sequence). This CDR3 has 18 residues. J was trimmed by 7 bases and V by 0 bases; bases with no gene match: 10. In DNA, the CDR3 is TGTGCCAGCAGTTACTCAACTCCTACCGGGACAGGGAATTCACCCCTCCACTTT. Translating it yields CASSYSTPTGTGNSPLHF.

This clonotype was recorded at least ten times. The chain has TRBV29-1 and TRBJ2-3, with D uncertain. The length of the CDR3 is 13 residues. Germline V CDR1 and CDR2: SQVTM, ANQGSEA. Trimming removed 6 bases from V and 3 bases from J, with 13 bases in between. The CDR3 DNA follows: TGCAGCGTCCTCATTATACTGACAGATACGCAGTATTTT. Its protein product is CSVLIILTDTQYF.

This clonotype was detected once. This may stem from a read error, because a much larger clone lies one nucleotide away. The V and J genes are TRBV16 and TRBJ2-7; D call uncertain. Germline V CDR1 and CDR2: KGHSY, FQNENV. The CDR3 contains 14 residues. V lost 0 bases and J 7 bases, leaving 13 bases between the germline ends. CDR3 DNA: TGTGCCAGCAGCCAATCATACCTTACGCGAGAGCAGTACTTC. Protein sequence: CASSQSYLTREQYF.

This clonotype was picked up many times. The chain joins TRBV14 to TRBJ2-1, with a tentative D call TRBD1 (6 bases). This CDR3 contains 16 residues. CDR1 is SGHDN and CDR2 is FVKESK in the germline V gene. V was cut by 4 bases and J by 8 bases, with 21 bases left in between. For the CDR3, the DNA is TGTGCCAGCAGCCCTAGGACAGACTACCCTCGGGATGAGCAGTTCTTC. Translation: CASSPRTDYPRDEQFF.

This clonotype has ten or more counts. V gene TRBV30 combines with J gene TRBJ2-1; D assignment may be TRBD1 or TRBD2 (5 bases each). Per the germline V gene, CDR1 is GTSNPN and CDR2 is SVGIG (reference sequence). This CDR3 has 14 amino acids. Trimming stripped 2 bases from V and 0 bases from J, with 8 bases between. DNA of the CDR3: TGTGCCTGGAGTCGGGACCGCTCCTACAATGAGCAGTTCTTC. Amino acid sequence: CAWSRDRSYNEQFF.

This clonotype showed up just a few times. V is TRBV5-6 and J is TRBJ2-7; 7 bases map to TRBD1. There are 14 residues in the CDR3. CDR1 and CDR2 from the germline V gene are SGHDT and YYEEEE. With 1 base clipped from V and 9 bases from J, the junction kept 10 bases outside the gene matches. CDR3 amino acids: CASSLPHGTAGQYF. Written as DNA, the CDR3 is TGTGCCAGCAGCTTGCCACACGGGACAGCCGGGCAGTACTTC.

This clonotype has at least ten counts. This chain joins TRBV20-1 and TRBJ2-1; 9 bases agree with TRBD1. CDR3 length: 19 residues. The V gene's germline CDR1 is DFQATT and CDR2 SNEGSKA (reference sequence). J gave up 9 bases and V 1 base, and 22 bases lay outside the gene matches. The CDR3 nucleotides are TGCAGTGCTAGAGGCCCCCCATCCAACTCCGGGACAGGGACAAGTGAGCAGTTCTTC. Encoded protein: CSARGPPSNSGTGTSEQFF.

This clonotype appeared many times. V and J are TRBV12-3 or TRBV12-4 and TRBJ2-3, with D perhaps TRBD2 (5 bases). CDR3 length: 12 residues. V was clipped by 3 bases and J by 10 bases, with 11 bases between them. In DNA, the CDR3 is TGTGCCAGCAGTTTTGGGCGGGCTGCGCAGTATTTT. This gives the protein CASSFGRAAQYF.

This clonotype was seen at least ten times. J is TRBJ2-7 and V is TRBV7-6, with 9 positions matching TRBD2. This CDR3 is 16 amino acids long. J gave up 4 bases and V 0 bases, and 7 bases lay outside the gene matches. Germline CDR1 reads SGHVS; CDR2 reads FNYEAQ. The DNA for the CDR3 is TGTGCCAGCAGCTTAGCGATGGCTAGCGGGGCATACGAGCAGTACTTC. Translating it yields CASSLAMASGAYEQYF. Full variable domain (remainder filled in from reference TRBV7-6 and TRBJ2-7): GAGVSQSPRYKVTKRGQDVALRCDPISGHVSLYWYRQALGQGPEFLTYFNYEAQQDKSGLPNDRFSAERPEGSISTLTIQRTEQRDSAMYRCASSLAMASGAYEQYFGPGTRLTVT.

This clonotype was seen repeatedly, ten times or more. This CDR3 reads CASSPGQGTDTQYF. DNA for the CDR3: TGTGCCAGCAGCCCTGGACAGGGCACAGATACGCAGTATTTT. The chain joins TRBV4-2 to TRBJ2-3; 7 positions agree with TRBD1. This CDR3 is built from 14 residues. Germline CDR1 is LGHNA and CDR2 is YNFKEQ. J lost 1 base, V lost 4 bases, and 2 bases had no gene match.

Many counts were recorded for this clonotype. The rearrangement links TRBV6-5 to TRBJ2-7; TRBD1 matches 8 bases. The CDR3 is made up of 16 amino acids. Per the germline V gene, CDR1 is MNHEY and CDR2 is SVGAGI. The trim removed 5 bases at V and 1 base at J, leaving 10 bases unmatched. Here the CDR3 DNA reads TGTGCCAGCAGTAGTGGACAGGGCGAGGAATCCTACGAGCAGTACTTC. Translation: CASSSGQGEESYEQYF.

This clonotype has ten or more counts. The V call is TRBV20-1, the J call TRBJ2-2; 11 nucleotides line up with TRBD1. The CDR3 loop spans 14 amino acids. The V and J ends lost 6 bases and 6 bases, in that order; junction bases with no gene match: 6. Germline V gene data show CDR1 as DFQATT and CDR2 as SNEGSKA (reference sequence). The CDR3: CSAQGQGGAGELFF. The CDR3, as DNA: TGCAGTGCCCAGGGACAGGGGGGGGCCGGGGAGCTGTTTTTT.

This clonotype was counted many times. The genes are TRBV20-1 and TRBJ2-2; D is perhaps TRBD1 (6 bases). Germline assignment: CDR1 DFQATT and CDR2 SNEGSKA (reference sequence). The CDR3 spans 15 residues. Trimming shortened V by 6 bases and J by 4 bases, and 18 bases separated the two germline ends. The CDR3 sequence is CSAPPQGISTGELFF. CDR3 nucleotides: TGCAGTGCCCCACCGCAGGGGATAAGCACCGGGGAGCTGTTTTTT.

This clonotype was counted ten times or more. V and J are TRBV7-6 and TRBJ1-2; a possible D gene is TRBD1 (5 bases). The CDR3 is 13 residues long. V was pared by 4 bases and J by 6 bases, with 12 bases between. Germline CDR1 and CDR2: SGHVS and FNYEAQ. The CDR3 sequence: CASSSPPGDGYTF. CDR3 coding DNA: TGTGCCAGCAGCTCCCCCCCGGGGGATGGCTACACCTTC.

This clonotype was counted many times. V is TRBV12-3 or TRBV12-4 and J is TRBJ2-1, with D maybe TRBD2 (5 bases). Deletions cut 3 bases from V and 6 bases from J, with 18 bases between. The CDR3 is 16 residues long. The CDR3 DNA sequence: TGTGCCAGCAGTTTTTCGGGAAGGGAATTAGCCAATGAGCAGTTCTTC. It specifies CASSFSGRELANEQFF.

The gene calls are TRBV6-5 and TRBJ2-5; D is undetermined. The germline CDR1 and CDR2 sequences are MNHEY and SVGAGI. The CDR3 is made up of 14 amino acids. Trimming removed 0 bases from V and 5 bases from J, with 10 bases in between. Here the CDR3 DNA reads TGTGCCAGCAGTTACTCGGCGTTATCGGAGACCCAGTACTTC. Translated: CASSYSALSETQYF.

In its sample, this clonotype was seen many times. This sequence joins TRBV20-1 and TRBJ2-7, with 8 positions matching TRBD2. V gave up 0 bases and J gave up 3 bases; unmatched junction bases: 7. CDR1 is DFQATT and CDR2 is SNEGSKA in the germline V gene (reference sequence). CDR3 length: 15 residues. The CDR3, as DNA: TGCAGTGCTAGAGACTCGCGGGGGGCCTTCTACGAGCAGTACTTC. Translating gives CSARDSRGAFYEQYF.

This clonotype was recorded many times. This sequence joins TRBV6-1 and TRBJ2-2; 7 positions agree with TRBD2. The CDR3 length is 14 residues. Germline lookup yields CDR1 MNHNS and CDR2 SASEGT. V trimming: 4 bases; J trimming: 4 bases; junction bases outside the gene matches: 3. The CDR3 region has the DNA TGTGCCAGCAGTGGGGGGGGTACCACCGGGGAGCTGTTTTTT. This sequence encodes CASSGGGTTGELFF.

This clonotype was recorded many times. V usage is TRBV6-2 or TRBV6-3 and J usage is TRBJ1-1; D remains unclear. This CDR3 comprises 14 residues. V was trimmed by 4 bases and J by 0 bases, leaving 9 bases between them. Looked up from germline, CDR1 is MNHEY and CDR2 is SVGEGT. CDR3 nucleotide sequence: TGTGCCAGCAGTTCGATCCTTTTGAACACTGAAGCTTTCTTT. It encodes CASSSILLNTEAFF.

This clonotype was recorded at least ten times. This rearrangement joins TRBV24-1 to TRBJ2-1; the D gene could be TRBD1 or TRBD2 (5 bases each). The CDR3 consists of 16 residues. V was pared by 3 bases and J by 4 bases, with 15 bases between. Germline assignment: CDR1 KGHDR and CDR2 SFDVKD. The CDR3 coding sequence is TGTGCCACCAGTGATCCGGGACGGGGCGCATACAATGAGCAGTTCTTC. Its protein product is CATSDPGRGAYNEQFF.